A single sample gave rise to the 28 T cell receptor beta chains below, sequenced in a study of T cell responses to AZD1222 COVID-19 vaccine. The table came from immunoSEQ multiplex PCR; TCRdb's copy has only in-frame clones and leaves some out. The sample contains some 79,000 clones, roughly 75% of which appear only once. The sequencing used peripheral blood, collected 28 days after the second AZD1222 dose. Source of these receptors: an adult who received the AZD1222 COVID-19 vaccine.

The CDR3 DNA is TGTGCCAGCAGGGAGGGACAGGGTAAGACCTACGAGCAGTACTTC. It codes for CASREGQGKTYEQYF. The chain recombines TRBV5-8 with TRBJ2-7; 9 bases match TRBD1. The germline V gene has CDR1 SGHTS and CDR2 YDEGEE. The CDR3 is 15 residues long. The V segment lost 5 bases and the J segment 2 bases; nucleotides outside the gene matches: 8.

The chain employs TRBV28 and TRBJ1-2; tentative D call: TRBD1 (5 bases). V lost 4 bases, J lost 5 bases, and 11 bases lay in between. Germline CDR1 is MDHEN and CDR2 is SYDVKM. The CDR3 runs to 13 residues. The CDR3 DNA sequence: TGTGCCAGCAGTTCCATGGGGGGGTATGGCTACACCTTC. Amino acid sequence: CASSSMGGYGYTF.

This chain connects TRBV27 to TRBJ2-7; D perhaps matches TRBD2 (5 bases). Trimming cost V 3 bases and J 7 bases, with 13 bases left between them. This CDR3 is built from 13 residues. The V gene's germline CDR1 is MNHEY and CDR2 SMNVEV (reference sequence). CDR3 nucleotide sequence: TGTGCCAGCAGTTTCACGGGTGGAGGAGAGCAGTACTTC. This gives the protein CASSFTGGGEQYF.

This clone turned up a few times. The chain carries TRBV6-5 and TRBJ2-7; TRBD2 matches 7 bases. Germline lookup yields CDR1 MNHEY and CDR2 SVGAGI. V was clipped by 5 bases and J by 2 bases; unmatched bases: 9. This CDR3 region has 15 residues. The CDR3 protein is CASSRPAGPAYEQYF. Here the CDR3 DNA reads TGTGCCAGCAGTCGACCAGCGGGGCCGGCCTACGAGCAGTACTTC.

This clone is a singleton in its sample. V is TRBV23-1 and J is TRBJ1-4; unclear D gene. TRBV23-1 is an open reading frame whose function is uncertain. V gave up 0 bases and J gave up 6 bases, with 8 bases separating them. CDR3 length: 14 amino acids. CDR3 sequence (DNA): TGCGCCAGCAGTCAATCTTGGGTTCATGAAAAACTGTTTTTT. This encodes CASSQSWVHEKLFF.

Comment on this clone: One end of the junction does not line up with germline, which may come from a read error. The chain links TRBV28 to TRBJ1-2; 9 bases are a match to TRBD1. The CDR3 is 11 amino acids. Germline CDR1 reads MDHEN; CDR2 reads SYDVKM. CDR3 in amino acids: CASSSGDRDSF. The CDR3 region has the DNA TGTGCCAGCAGTTCAGGGGACAGGGATTCCTTC.

This clone was detected only once. The chain couples TRBV7-3 to TRBJ1-1; D is unresolved. CDR1 is SGHTA, CDR2 FQGTGA, per germline. V dropped 2 bases and J dropped 0 bases, with 4 bases sitting between them. The CDR3 has 13 residues. The CDR3, as DNA: TGTGCCAGCAGCTTAGCATTGAACACTGAAGCTTTCTTT. Its translation: CASSLALNTEAFF. Supplemented by reference TRBV7-3 and TRBJ1-1, the full variable domain reads GAGVSQTPSNKVTEKGKYVELRCDPISGHTALYWYRQSLGQGPEFLIYFQGTGAADDSGLPNDRFFAVRPEGSVSTLKIQRTERGDSAVYLCASSLALNTEAFFGQGTRLTVV.

V and J are TRBV18 and TRBJ2-7; 7 bases line up with TRBD1. The CDR3 totals 16 residues. The germline V gene has CDR1 KGHSH and CDR2 LQKENI. V lost 2 bases to trimming and J lost 1 base; unmatched junction nucleotides: 8. Here the CDR3 reads CASSPIRDSQSYEQYF. The CDR3 nucleotides are TGTGCCAGCTCACCAATCAGGGACAGCCAGTCCTACGAGCAGTACTTC.

The CDR3 protein is CASSLGAGELFF. The DNA of the CDR3 is TGTGCCAGCAGTTTAGGGGCCGGGGAGCTGTTTTTT. This chain uses TRBV28 with TRBJ2-2, with D uncertain. The CDR3 loop spans 12 amino acids. CDR1 is MDHEN, CDR2 SYDVKM, per germline. Trimming shortened V by 2 bases and J by 6 bases, and 4 bases separated the two germline ends.

This clone was recorded a few times. This sequence joins TRBV4-3 and TRBJ1-5, with D possibly being TRBD1 (5 bases). Germline CDR1 LGHNA, CDR2 YSLEER. V gave up 1 base and J gave up 7 bases, with 11 bases separating them. CDR3 length equals 14 residues. The CDR3 DNA sequence: TGCGCCAGCAGCCAAGTATACGGGGGGCAGCCCCAGCATTTT. Translated: CASSQVYGGQPQHF.

The rearrangement joins TRBV30 to TRBJ1-2; maybe TRBD1 (6 bases). The length of the CDR3 is 13 residues. Trimming removed 8 bases from V and 6 bases from J, with 19 bases in between. In germline, CDR1 is GTSNPN, CDR2 SVGIG (reference sequence). The CDR3 bases are TGTGCCCCTTCACCCCACAGGGAGAATGGCTACACCTTC. Its translation: CAPSPHRENGYTF.

This chain joins TRBV9 and TRBJ2-5; D is unclear. The CDR3 is 15 residues long. The germline V and J ends were trimmed by 0 bases and 4 bases, with 13 bases remaining between them. CDR1 is SGDLS, CDR2 YYNGEE, per germline. DNA of the CDR3: TGTGCCAGCAGCGTAGCAATAACCTGGGGAGAGACCCAGTACTTC. Encoded protein: CASSVAITWGETQYF.

This clone appeared a single time. The chain couples TRBV27 to TRBJ1-1, with 7 nucleotides matching TRBD1. Germline values: CDR1 MNHEY, CDR2 SMNVEV (reference sequence). There are 16 residues in the CDR3. Trimming at V came to 0 bases and at J to 3 bases, leaving 7 bases not matched to a gene. CDR3 sequence (DNA): TGTGCCAGCAGTTTATCCCCCAGGACAGGCTACACTGAAGCTTTCTTT. Protein product: CASSLSPRTGYTEAFF.

This sequence joins TRBV9 and TRBJ2-1; either TRBD1 or TRBD2 may supply D (6 bases each). Trimming took off 2 bases at V and 9 bases at J, with 18 bases between the two ends. The CDR3 extends over 15 amino acids. In germline, CDR1 is SGDLS, CDR2 YYNGEE. The CDR3: CASSVSGGQRSEQFF. The DNA for the CDR3 is TGTGCCAGCAGCGTCTCTGGGGGGCAGCGCAGTGAGCAGTTCTTC.

The V call is TRBV18, the J call TRBJ2-7; TRBD1 matches at 11 bases. Germline CDR1 and CDR2: KGHSH and LQKENI. Trimming removed 4 bases from V and 7 bases from J; junction bases left unmatched: 3. This CDR3 region has 13 residues. For the CDR3, the DNA is TGTGCCAGCTCACGGACAGGGGGCGATGAGCAGTACTTC. Its protein product is CASSRTGGDEQYF.

CDR3 in DNA: TGTGCCAGCAGCTTAGACAGGGCTGAGACCCAGTACTTC. Encoded protein: CASSLDRAETQYF. The chain recombines TRBV7-9 with TRBJ2-5, with D possibly being TRBD1 (6 bases). V lost 1 base and J 5 bases, leaving 8 bases between the germline ends. The CDR3 has 13 amino acids. Germline V CDR1 and CDR2: SEHNR, FQNEAQ (reference sequence).

The rearrangement links TRBV28 to TRBJ2-7; D not certain. Germline CDR1 is MDHEN and CDR2 is SYDVKM. CDR3 size: 14 residues. V was shortened by 9 bases and J by 0 bases, with 15 bases between the two germline ends. The CDR3 DNA is TGTGCCAGTACCTCGATCCAGAGCTCCTACGAGCAGTACTTC. Its protein is CASTSIQSSYEQYF.

The rearrangement uses TRBV4-3 and TRBJ2-1; 7 nucleotides line up with TRBD2. Looked up from germline, CDR1 is LGHNA and CDR2 is YSLEER. The V gene end was trimmed by 2 bases and the J gene end by 9 bases; junction bases not matched to a gene: 10. This CDR3 has 15 amino acids. The CDR3 DNA reads as TGCGCCAGCAGCCAACACGGGGGAGGGCCCAGTGAGCAGTTCTTC. Protein: CASSQHGGGPSEQFF.

CDR3 coding DNA: TGTGCCAGTAGTATCCACTGGACAGGGGGATTACCATCCTACGAGCAGTACTTC. This gives the protein CASSIHWTGGLPSYEQYF. This rearrangement joins TRBV19 to TRBJ2-7; 10 positions match TRBD1. The junction had 12 bases not matched to a gene; V was cut back by 3 bases and J by 1 base. This CDR3 is built from 18 residues. CDR1 and CDR2 from the germline V gene are LNHDA and SQIVND (reference sequence).

The V gene is TRBV13, the J gene TRBJ2-1; D is perhaps TRBD2 (5 bases). V lost 3 bases and J lost 9, with 18 bases in between. The CDR3 contains 15 residues. Looked up from germline, CDR1 is PRHDT and CDR2 is FYEKMQ (reference sequence). The CDR3 bases are TGTGCCAGCAGCTTCGACTCGCCGAGGGCGGGTGAGCAGTTCTTC. Residues: CASSFDSPRAGEQFF.

This clone has just a few counts. This chain connects TRBV27 to TRBJ2-3; D unclear. The V gene lost 4 bases and the J gene lost 3 bases, with 2 bases spanning the gap. Germline values: CDR1 MNHEY, CDR2 SMNVEV (reference sequence). CDR3 length: 11 amino acids. CDR3 nucleotides: TGTGCCAGCAGTTCGACAGATACGCAGTATTTT. As protein: CASSSTDTQYF.

This chain connects TRBV6-5 to TRBJ1-1, with a weak D call TRBD1 (5 bases). The V gene lost 6 bases and the J gene lost 4 bases, with 6 bases spanning the gap. Per the germline V gene, CDR1 is MNHEY and CDR2 is SVGAGI. The CDR3 has 11 amino acids. CDR3 loop: CASRRGTEAFF. The CDR3 DNA is TGTGCCAGCAGAAGGGGCACTGAAGCTTTCTTT.

This chain connects TRBV12-3 or TRBV12-4 to TRBJ1-2, with D unresolved. With 6 bases removed from V and 3 bases from J, the gap between germline ends came to 11 bases. The CDR3 runs 13 residues. CDR3 nucleotide sequence: TGTGCCAGCAGGCCCGCACCCGACTATGGCTACACCTTC. The encoded protein is CASRPAPDYGYTF.

CDR3 nucleotide sequence: TGTGCCAGCAGCCGCGGACTAGCGGGAGGGGACGAGCAGTACTTC. This encodes CASSRGLAGGDEQYF. The rearrangement joins TRBV3-1 (or the pseudogene TRBV3-2) to TRBJ2-7; 15 bases line up with TRBD2. V was pared by 4 bases and J by 5 bases, with 3 bases of the junction left unmatched. This CDR3 contains 15 residues. Germline CDR1 and CDR2: LGHDT and YNNKEL (reference sequence).

V and J are TRBV6-2 or TRBV6-3 and TRBJ2-2, with a possible D match to TRBD2 (6 bases). Germline CDR1 and CDR2: MNHEY and SVGEGT. V lost 2 bases, J lost 2 bases, and 9 bases lay in between. The CDR3 runs 15 residues. In nucleotides, the CDR3 is TGTGCCAGCAGTTACAGCGGGTTTAACACCGGGGAGCTGTTTTTT. This codes for CASSYSGFNTGELFF.

CDR3 nucleotide sequence: TGTGCCTGGACATGGGGGGGCCCCTCCTACGAGCAGTACTTC. Residues: CAWTWGGPSYEQYF. This sequence joins TRBV30 and TRBJ2-7, with D maybe TRBD2 (7 bases). Trimming pared 4 bases from V and 0 bases from J, leaving 13 bases between. The germline gives CDR1 GTSNPN, CDR2 SVGIG (reference sequence). The length of the CDR3 is 14 residues. The whole variable domain, filled in from reference TRBV30 and TRBJ2-7, reads SQTIHQWPATLVQPVGSPLSLECTVEGTSNPNLYWYRQAAGRGLQLLFYSVGIGQISSEVPQNLSASRPQDRQFILSSKKLLLSDSGFYLCAWTWGGPSYEQYFGPGTRLTVT.

The chain carries TRBV11-1 and TRBJ2-1; D could derive from TRBD1 or TRBD2 (5 bases each). V shed 7 bases and J shed 15 bases, with 28 bases lying between them. Germline lookup yields CDR1 SGHAT and CDR2 FQDESV (reference sequence). The CDR3 extends over 15 amino acids. CDR3: CASTLRAGSKIGLFF. The CDR3 region has the DNA TGTGCCAGCACCTTGAGGGCAGGGTCGAAGATAGGTCTGTTCTTC.

This chain links TRBV10-3 with TRBJ2-3; 9 bases are a match to TRBD2. Germline CDR1 reads ENHRY; CDR2 reads SYGVKD. V shed 3 bases and J 0 bases; nucleotides not matched to a gene: 4. The CDR3 sequence is 16 residues long. The CDR3 is CAISEAGGLSTDTQYF. As DNA, the CDR3 is TGTGCCATCAGTGAAGCGGGGGGCTTGAGCACAGATACGCAGTATTTT.